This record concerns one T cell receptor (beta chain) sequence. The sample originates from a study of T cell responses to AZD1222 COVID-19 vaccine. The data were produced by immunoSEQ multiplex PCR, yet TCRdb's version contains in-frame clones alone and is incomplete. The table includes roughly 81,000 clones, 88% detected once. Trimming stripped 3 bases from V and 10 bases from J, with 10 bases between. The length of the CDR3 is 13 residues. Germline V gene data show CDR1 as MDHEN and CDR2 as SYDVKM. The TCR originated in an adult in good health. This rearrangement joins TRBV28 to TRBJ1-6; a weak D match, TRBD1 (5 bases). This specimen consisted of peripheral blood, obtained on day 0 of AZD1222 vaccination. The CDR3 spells CASSFGGRSPLHF. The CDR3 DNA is TGTGCCAGCAGTTTTGGGGGTCGGTCACCCCTCCACTTT.